Listed here is a single T cell receptor (beta chain). Antigen specificity is unknown. Assay used: immunoSEQ multiplex PCR; TCRdb lists only in-frame clones, some missing. The top ten hold more than 0.95% of the sample, which has more than 2 million clones, 85% to 95% seen once. The sample originates from a study of shared clonotypes between healthy human individuals. Study context: Researchers assigned three CD4 naive, three CD4 memory, two CD8 naive and one CD8 memory plate to each donor.

CDR3 length: 14 amino acids. The germline V and J ends were trimmed by 1 base and 9 bases, with 10 bases remaining between them. Per the germline V gene, CDR1 is SGHTA and CDR2 is FQGNSA. CD45RO-negative CD8 cells positively selected for CCR7 made up the naive population, which excluded terminally differentiated effector memory CD45RA+ cells. All of the donors resided in Nashville, Tennessee, and each was a Caucasian adult. Study-wide findings and caveats: Of the naive CD4 clonotypes, approximately 5% were shared across a few donors. The study generally estimated greater richness for naive than memory subsets.

The chain carries TRBV7-2 and TRBJ1-6; D perhaps matches TRBD1 (5 bases). The receptor was isolated from a man aged 18 to 29 in good health. The sequencing sample was made of naive CD8+ T cells sorted from blood. Written as DNA, the CDR3 is TGTGCCAGCAGCTTAGGTCAGGGAGGTTCACCCCTCCACTTT. Its protein product is CASSLGQGGSPLHF.